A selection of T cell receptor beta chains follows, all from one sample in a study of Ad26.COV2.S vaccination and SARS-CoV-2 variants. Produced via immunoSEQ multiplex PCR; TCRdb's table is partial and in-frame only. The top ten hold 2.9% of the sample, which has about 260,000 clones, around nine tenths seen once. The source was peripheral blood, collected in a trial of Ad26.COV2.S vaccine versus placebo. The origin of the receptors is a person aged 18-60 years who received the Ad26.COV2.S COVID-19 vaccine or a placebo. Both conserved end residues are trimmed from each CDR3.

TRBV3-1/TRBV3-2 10 ASSRSREKLF
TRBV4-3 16 ASSQDAAVQTSTDTQY
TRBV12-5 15 ASGLRSGLYVDSPLH
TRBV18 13 ASSNTGTPSYGYT
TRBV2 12 ASSRQGMNTEAF
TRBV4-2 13 ASSQGGSSTDTQY
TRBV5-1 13 ASSLGTGSYNEQF
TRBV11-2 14 ASSNRQVLNTGELF
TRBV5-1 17 ASSSAGTGGPRFPDTQY
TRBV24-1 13 ATSDDTVGRRGYT
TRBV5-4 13 ASSFPGQGKHEQY
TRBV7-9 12 ASSLDYSNQPQH
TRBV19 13 ASSATSGGAYEQY
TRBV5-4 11 ASSADRVGEQY
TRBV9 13 ASTVGRATNEKLF
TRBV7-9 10 ASSIDITEAF
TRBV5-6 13 ASSLKPQGSYEQY
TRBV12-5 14 ASGGSRGRKDNEQF
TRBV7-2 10 ASSLYRLDAF
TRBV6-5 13 ASTLSSGDTDTQY